Sequencing of this TCR beta chain was carried out in a study of T cells in Graves' hyperthyroidism and ophthalmopathy. J lost 3 bases, V lost 6 bases, and 3 bases had no gene match. CDR1 and CDR2 from the germline V gene are SNHLY and FYNNEI. The CDR3 is 14 amino acids. It was uncontrolled infection, other autoimmune disease, pregnancy or lactation that excluded patients. Amplification of TCR beta CDR3 regions used RNA as the template. First-round RT-PCR targeting the TCR CDR3 was performed with the HTBI primer set. TCRdb re-derived calls from the multiplex PCR reads in MiXCR, one entry per CDR3 protein. Among around 540,000 distinct CDR3 sequences listed, roughly 46% were seen once. The study's findings and limits: Most clonotypes expanded in the thyroid (above 0.001) were also present in blood.

Remarks on this clonotype: What it binds is unknown.

The receptor comes from a woman under 30 with Graves' hyperthyroidism. Sequences were obtained from peripheral blood or thyroid tissue (not recorded which). V is TRBV2 and J is TRBJ1-2; 11 bases fit TRBD1. The CDR3 coding sequence is TGTGCCAGCAGGGACAGGGGGCTTTACTATGGCTACACCTTC. Translated, it gives CASRDRGLYYGYTF.